The TCR beta chain under discussion was sequenced for a study of graft-versus-host responses after intestinal transplantation (dated by TCRdb to the early 2020s). Study-wide context: Multivisceral, liver-intestinal, or isolated intestinal transplants were received by the recipients. Every recipient was given anti-thymocyte globulin induction, then maintenance tacrolimus and steroids for around three years. After intestinal transplantation, graft-versus-host and host-versus-graft alloreactive T cell clones in the graft, circulation and bone marrow were tracked using bulk TCR-beta CDR3 sequencing. Alloreactive clones were identified by sequencing pre-transplant mixed lymphocyte reaction products and comparing them with unstimulated pre-transplant donor and recipient T cells. The cohort enrolled some 24 intestinal transplant recipients, one of whom was a retransplant, and a few patients without pretransplant specimens were excluded. A peak of at least 4% donor T cells among recipient peripheral blood mononuclear cells was the definition used for donor T cell macrochimerism. Rather than being sequenced by the commercial service, samples from a few later patients were sequenced in-house on an Illumina MiSeq and processed with MiXCR. Study-wide findings and limitations: Early after transplant, peak levels of circulating GvH clones were associated with declines in HvG clones. Patients with donor T cell macrochimerism had high GvH to HvG T cell clonal ratios in their allografts. The relatively low number and heterogeneity of intestinal transplant patients limited the conclusions. GvH clones were found in recipient bone marrow, and some of the GvH clones appeared earlier in ileal mucosa or blood, which is consistent with an intestinal mucosal origin.

This clone was observed once. The antigen it recognizes is unknown. Base quality data are lacking; no much larger clone is found one base away. The time point tag for this specimen amounts to: cells obtained before transplantation from donor or recipient. CD3+CD4+ and CD3+CD8+ populations were FACS-sorted from unstimulated pre-transplant donor and recipient cells taken from spleen or lymph nodes. The library was made by the immunoSEQ multiplex PCR assay. For most patients, genomic DNA was isolated with the Qiagen DNeasy Blood and Tissue Kit and shipped frozen to Adaptive Biotechnologies for TCR sequencing. High-throughput TCR-beta CDR3 sequencing of genomic DNA from most patients was performed by Adaptive Biotechnologies. Regarding the original processing steps: Adaptive's ImmunoSEQ software supplied the TCR sequencing data for 15 to 20 patients, while MiXCR and VDJtools were used to process a few other patients. CD4 versus CD8 sorting errors were corrected by removing sequences found in both subsets at a frequency ratio below 5:1. CDR3 nucleotide sequences shared by donor and recipient were removed because the origin of these sequences could not be assigned. To be classed as alloreactive, a clone needed at least 2-fold expansion over unstimulated cells and a minimum CFSE-low frequency of 0.002% (template counts) or 0.001% (read counts). Clones were considered mappable if detected in sequenced pre-transplant spleen, lymph node, or MLR CFSE-low populations of the donor or recipient. The cumulative frequency of alloreactive clones was calculated as a percentage of all sequences, weighted by copy number. TCRdb stores this immuneACCESS table with in-frame sequences only. Part of the clones is absent; in the studies checked, under half of the shortfall reflects unresolved V genes, and no reason is known for the rest. The DNA was the basis for D and trimming; V, J and clone size are from that table. The sample includes tens of thousands of clones, with about 95% observed a single time. The ten biggest clones cover approximately 0.21% of the sample.

Trimming takes 5 bases off V and 4 bases off J; junction bases not matched to a gene: 5. CDR1 and CDR2 are read off the germline V gene as MDHEN and SYDVKM. The CDR3 has 14 amino acids, counting the end cysteine and phenylalanine. Kept here is only the CDR3 DNA, which spans 42 bases and is read in frame from base 1. This sequence was found in a human donor who was the organ donor for an intestinal transplant. The chain links TRBV28 with TRBJ1-1, and 9 bases in between align with TRBD1. Sequences were derived from unstimulated CD8+ T cells sorted from spleen or lymph node cells, sampled before transplant. The encoded CDR3 is CASSRATGGTEAFF. DNA sequence: TGTGCCAGCAGTAGAGCGACAGGGGGCACTGAAGCTTTCTTT.